This TCR beta chain is drawn from a study of blood T cell repertoires in COVID-19. TCRdb keeps only in-frame clones here, not all; method: immunoSEQ multiplex PCR. Seen here are hundreds of thousands of clones, roughly 87% observed once, and the top ten hold less than 15%. Germline CDR1 is GTSNPN and CDR2 is SVGIG (reference sequence). Trimming at V came to 6 bases and at J to 4 bases, leaving 6 bases not matched to a gene. CDR3 length equals 12 residues. Sequences were obtained from peripheral blood. The chain links TRBV30 to TRBJ2-7; 7 nucleotides line up with TRBD1. The clonotype was recovered from a human donor in a cohort sampled during active COVID-19. The CDR3, as DNA: TGTGCCTGTGTGAAACAGGGGTACGAGCAGTACTTC. Translating gives CACVKQGYEQYF.